A single sample gave rise to the 21 T cell receptor beta chains below, sequenced in a study of blood T cell repertoires in COVID-19. Method: immunoSEQ multiplex PCR; TCRdb's copy keeps in-frame clones and lacks some. Among 180,000 or so clones listed, 86% were seen once. Source material: peripheral blood. The receptors were sampled from a man in his sixties with acute or convalescent COVID-19.

This clone was seen a few times. V gene TRBV28 combines with J gene TRBJ1-6; D unresolved. The CDR3 totals 15 residues. V was trimmed by 3 bases and J by 5 bases, leaving 11 bases between them. The germline V gene encodes CDR1 MDHEN and CDR2 SYDVKM. The CDR3 protein is CASSLTDPNNSPLHF. CDR3 coding DNA: TGTGCCAGCAGTTTGACTGACCCCAATAATTCACCCCTCCACTTT. The entire variable domain, with the rest obtained from reference TRBV28 and TRBJ1-6, is as follows: DVKVTQSSRYLVKRTGEKVFLECVQDMDHENMFWYRQDPGLGLRLIYFSYDVKMKEKGDIPEGYSVSREKKERFSLILESASTNQTSMYLCASSLTDPNNSPLHFGNGTRLTVT.

This clone was seen many times. The chain's CDR3 is CASRSLTGGGEKLFF. In DNA, the CDR3 is TGTGCCAGTAGAAGTCTCACAGGGGGCGGTGAAAAACTGTTTTTT. J is TRBJ1-4 and V is TRBV19; TRBD1 matches at 9 bases. The CDR3 runs 15 residues. J gave up 7 bases and V 6 bases, and 9 bases lay outside the gene matches. Germline CDR1 LNHDA, CDR2 SQIVND (reference sequence).

This clone has a single count. In the same sample, other DNA sequences code for this CDR3. The chain uses TRBV7-3 and TRBJ1-1; unclear D gene. The CDR3 has 13 residues. The germline V and J ends were trimmed by 3 bases and 3 bases, with 8 bases remaining between them. In germline, CDR1 is SGHTA, CDR2 FQGTGA. The CDR3 DNA reads TGTGCCAGCAGCTTGCTCCGGGACACTGAAGCTTTCTTT. Translation gives CASSLLRDTEAFF.

This clone has more than one count but fewer than ten. The genes are TRBV28 and TRBJ2-7, with D perhaps matching TRBD2 (6 bases). Looked up from germline, CDR1 is MDHEN and CDR2 is SYDVKM. The CDR3 is 16 residues long. V shed 6 bases and J shed 4 bases, with 22 bases lying between them. The CDR3 spells CASRRAGFTGGYEQYF. The CDR3 nucleotides are TGTGCCAGCAGGCGAGCAGGGTTTACCGGGGGTTACGAGCAGTACTTC.

J is TRBJ2-7 and V is TRBV5-3; possible D gene TRBD1, 6 bases. TRBV5-3 belongs to the ORF category, with a function that is uncertain. Between the trimmed V and J ends, which lost 7 bases and 3 bases, there was a span of 17 bases. This CDR3 contains 14 residues. The CDR3 spells CAREITGTHYEQYF. CDR3 nucleotide sequence: TGTGCCAGAGAAATTACCGGGACACACTACGAGCAGTACTTC.

Concerning this clone itself: Sequence at one end of the junction differs from germline and may be a read error. The chain combines TRBV5-5 with TRBJ2-1; 7 bases line up with TRBD1. The CDR3 runs to 13 residues. The germline V gene encodes CDR1 SGHKS and CDR2 YYEKEE (reference sequence). The CDR3 sequence is CASRPGQNNERFF. The DNA for the CDR3 is TGTGCCAGCCGCCCGGGACAGAACAATGAGCGGTTCTTC.

The chain links TRBV5-1 to TRBJ2-5, with 7 bases identical to TRBD1. Per germline, CDR1 SGHRS and CDR2 YFSETQ. The V gene end was trimmed by 4 bases and the J gene end by 5 bases; junction bases not matched to a gene: 5. CDR3 length: 13 residues. The CDR3 bases are TGCGCCAGCAGCGCACAAGGGGGCGAGACCCAGTACTTC. Translation: CASSAQGGETQYF.

The chain is built from TRBV28 and TRBJ2-5; TRBD2 matches 8 bases. Trimming at V came to 6 bases and at J to 4 bases, leaving 13 bases not matched to a gene. The germline V gene has CDR1 MDHEN and CDR2 SYDVKM. The CDR3 runs 16 residues. The CDR3 spells CASRGTSSVFRETQYF. CDR3 sequence (DNA): TGTGCCAGCAGGGGGACTAGTTCAGTTTTTAGAGAGACCCAGTACTTC. Drawing the rest from reference TRBV28 and TRBJ2-5, the complete variable domain is DVKVTQSSRYLVKRTGEKVFLECVQDMDHENMFWYRQDPGLGLRLIYFSYDVKMKEKGDIPEGYSVSREKKERFSLILESASTNQTSMYLCASRGTSSVFRETQYFGPGTRLLVL.

The rearrangement links TRBV6-6 to TRBJ1-2, with 7 bases aligning to TRBD1. The germline CDR1 and CDR2 sequences are MNHNY and SVGAGI (reference sequence). The CDR3 runs to 15 residues. V gave up 4 bases and J gave up 5 bases; unmatched junction bases: 10. This chain's CDR3 is CASSSKGAQVYGYTF. The CDR3 region has the DNA TGTGCCAGCAGTTCCAAGGGGGCGCAGGTTTATGGCTACACCTTC.

J is TRBJ2-2 and V is TRBV28, with TRBD1 matching over 8 bases. The ends lost 9 bases at V and 4 bases at J; junction bases unmatched: 4. CDR3 length: 13 residues. Germline V CDR1 and CDR2: MDHEN, SYDVKM. The CDR3 sequence: CASTGGSTGELFF. The CDR3 DNA sequence: TGTGCCAGTACAGGGGGTAGCACCGGGGAGCTGTTTTTT.

The chain links TRBV12-3 or TRBV12-4 to TRBJ2-1; D possibly corresponds to TRBD2 (5 bases). V shed 1 base and J shed 9 bases, with 10 bases lying between them. The CDR3 consists of 13 residues. CDR3 protein: CASSLGRLLEQFF. CDR3 DNA sequence: TGTGCCAGCAGTTTAGGTAGACTACTTGAGCAGTTCTTC.

This clone occurred a few times. The chain uses TRBV11-3 and TRBJ2-2; D unresolved. CDR3 length equals 14 residues. V was clipped by 3 bases and J by 2 bases, with 7 bases between them. Germline V gene data show CDR1 as SGHNT and CDR2 as YENEEA. CDR3 residues: CASSFGRNTGELFF. CDR3 coding DNA: TGTGCCAGCAGCTTTGGCAGAAACACCGGGGAGCTGTTTTTT.

The chain uses TRBV27 and TRBJ1-2; 8 nucleotides line up with TRBD1. The CDR3 loop spans 15 amino acids. Germline V gene sequence: CDR1 MNHEY, CDR2 SMNVEV (reference sequence). With 5 bases clipped from V and 4 bases from J, the junction kept 9 bases outside the gene matches. The CDR3 here is CASSPRDRPVYGYTF. Here the CDR3 DNA reads TGTGCCAGCAGTCCTCGGGACAGGCCCGTCTATGGCTACACCTTC.

Only one count was recorded for this clone. The genes are TRBV18 and TRBJ2-3; D unclear. Germline V gene data show CDR1 as KGHSH and CDR2 as LQKENI. The CDR3 consists of 15 residues. Trimming took 3 bases from V and 0 from J, leaving 10 bases between them. The CDR3 DNA follows: TGTGCCAGCTCACCGACCGCGGATAGCACAGATACGCAGTATTTT. Protein product: CASSPTADSTDTQYF.

Here the CDR3 reads CASSVSDRPYNSPLHF. CDR3 bases: TGTGCCAGCAGCGTATCGGACAGGCCTTATAATTCACCCCTCCACTTT. V gene TRBV9 combines with J gene TRBJ1-6; 7 bases line up with TRBD1. The J segment lost 4 bases and the V segment lost 1 base, leaving 5 bases of the junction unmatched. This CDR3 region has 16 residues. The germline gives CDR1 SGDLS, CDR2 YYNGEE.

The chain joins TRBV11-2 to TRBJ1-6; D is ambiguous. Trimming removed 5 bases from V and 10 bases from J, with 15 bases in between. This CDR3 is built from 14 residues. Germline CDR1 SGHAT, CDR2 FQNNGV. The CDR3 region is CASSPVSGGSPLHF. CDR3 DNA: TGTGCCAGCAGCCCGGTTAGCGGTGGCTCACCCCTCCACTTT.

This chain joins TRBV15 and TRBJ2-7, with D possibly TRBD2 on 6 matching bases. Germline V lookup: CDR1 LNHNV, CDR2 YYDKDF (reference sequence). The V end lost 1 base, the J end lost 4 bases, and 11 bases lay between the germline ends. The CDR3 length is 14 residues. CDR3 nucleotides: TGTGCCACCAGCAGAGGAGGAGGGTTTTACGAGCAGTACTTC. Translation: CATSRGGGFYEQYF.

J is TRBJ1-2 and V is TRBV28, with D uncertain. Per the germline V gene, CDR1 is MDHEN and CDR2 is SYDVKM. Trimming removed 2 bases from V and 7 bases from J, with 11 bases in between. This CDR3 contains 13 residues. In DNA form, the CDR3 reads TGTGCCAGCAGTTTAGAGGGTGTACGTGGCTACACCTTC. This gives the protein CASSLEGVRGYTF.

This chain connects TRBV6-1 to TRBJ2-1; 9 positions agree with TRBD2. The V gene's germline CDR1 is MNHNS and CDR2 SASEGT. This CDR3 region has 19 residues. Losses at the gene ends were 0 bases for V and 6 bases for J; bases not matched to a gene: 15. CDR3 sequence (DNA): TGTGCCAGCAGTGAAGCGATCGGGCTAGCGGGAACGCGCGGCAATGAGCAGTTCTTC. It encodes CASSEAIGLAGTRGNEQFF.

The V call is TRBV6-1, the J call TRBJ1-5; possible D gene TRBD1, 5 bases. V lost 2 bases to trimming and J lost 9 bases, with 14 bases between them. This CDR3 has 14 amino acids. Germline CDR1 is MNHNS and CDR2 is SASEGT. The CDR3 spells CASSERSGWLPQHF. The CDR3 coding sequence is TGTGCCAGCAGTGAACGGTCAGGGTGGTTGCCCCAGCATTTT.

The chain recombines TRBV6-5 with TRBJ1-3, with 7 bases fitting TRBD1. From germline, CDR1 is MNHEY and CDR2 SVGAGI. J gave up 8 bases and V 7 bases, and 8 bases lay outside the gene matches. The CDR3 sequence is 13 residues long. The CDR3 is CASKRQGSDTIYF. The DNA for the CDR3 is TGTGCCAGCAAGAGACAGGGCTCAGACACCATATATTTT.